This TCR beta chain was identified in a study of blood T cell repertoires in COVID-19. Germline values: CDR1 LGHDT, CDR2 YNNKEL (reference sequence). V lost 4 bases, J lost 15 bases, and 13 bases lay in between. CDR3 length: 11 residues. TCRdb's copy holds only in-frame clones and misses some; the assay was immunoSEQ multiplex PCR. Of some 180,000 clones in the sample, roughly 80% were seen once. The chain links TRBV3-1 (or the pseudogene TRBV3-2) to TRBJ2-1, with D perhaps matching TRBD1 (6 bases). The sequenced sample consisted of peripheral blood. The clonotype originates from a man aged 55 to 70 with acute or convalescent COVID-19. The CDR3 protein is CASSPGTSGFF. The CDR3 DNA is TGTGCCAGCAGCCCCGGGACATCGGGGTTCTTC.